These 7 T cell receptor beta chains came from one sample sequenced in a study of blood T cell repertoires in COVID-19. Sequencing used immunoSEQ multiplex PCR; TCRdb keeps in-frame clones, though not all of them. The sample includes hundreds of thousands of clones, around 82% of them seen just once. Sequenced material: PBMCs or T cells enriched from blood (not recorded which). These receptors were taken from a woman aged 40 to 50 who had been exposed to COVID-19.

This sequence joins TRBV7-8 and TRBJ1-1, with TRBD1 identical over 9 bases. Germline V CDR1 and CDR2: SGHVS, FQNEAQ. V gave up 5 bases and J gave up 1 base; unmatched junction bases: 5. The CDR3 consists of 15 residues. In DNA, the CDR3 is TGTGCCAGCAGCCCTGGACAGGGGACGAACACTGAAGCTTTCTTT. Amino acids: CASSPGQGTNTEAFF.

V usage is TRBV5-1 and J usage is TRBJ1-2, with 8 bases aligning to TRBD1. Trimming took 4 bases from V and 6 from J; bases not matched to a gene: 5. The CDR3 consists of 13 residues. CDR1 SGHRS and CDR2 YFSETQ come from the germline V gene. CDR3 nucleotide sequence: TGCGCCAGCAGCATGGGACAGGTTGATGGCTACACCTTC. Protein sequence: CASSMGQVDGYTF.

The V and J genes are TRBV7-2 and TRBJ1-3; the match to TRBD1 covers 8 bases. V lost 8 bases and J lost 6; bases outside the gene matches: 6. Germline loops: CDR1 SGHTA, CDR2 FQGNSA. The CDR3 contains 13 residues. The CDR3 DNA is TGTGCCAGCCGGGACAGGAACAAAAACACCATATATTTT. Amino acid sequence: CASRDRNKNTIYF.

The chain recombines TRBV3-1 (or the pseudogene TRBV3-2) with TRBJ1-1; D gene ambiguous. The V end lost 4 bases, the J end lost 6 bases, and 12 bases lay between the germline ends. Per the germline V gene, CDR1 is LGHDT and CDR2 is YNNKEL (reference sequence). The CDR3 totals 13 residues. The CDR3 nucleotides are TGTGCCAGCAGCCCCCCCGGGGAGTCTGAAGCTTTCTTT. It encodes CASSPPGESEAFF.

The chain is built from TRBV11-3 and TRBJ2-1; the D gene is possibly TRBD2 (7 bases). The CDR3 consists of 16 residues. Per the germline V gene, CDR1 is SGHNT and CDR2 is YENEEA. V shed 2 bases and J shed 4 bases, with 15 bases lying between them. The CDR3 sequence: CASSLRAGAQYNEQFF. CDR3 in DNA: TGTGCCAGCAGCTTACGGGCGGGGGCCCAATACAATGAGCAGTTCTTC.

Only a few counts were recorded for this clone. V gene TRBV5-4 combines with J gene TRBJ2-2; the D gene is possibly TRBD2 (6 bases). Germline CDR1 and CDR2: SGHNT and YYREEE (reference sequence). The CDR3 length is 14 residues. V lost 5 bases to trimming and J lost 1 base, with 9 bases between them. CDR3 DNA: TGTGCCAGCAGGCGGGACGGGAACACCGGGGAGCTGTTTTTT. This codes for CASRRDGNTGELFF.

The V gene is TRBV28, the J gene TRBJ1-2; TRBD1 is a possible D gene (6 bases). Trimming pared 7 bases from V and 5 bases from J, leaving 20 bases between. CDR3 length: 15 amino acids. In germline, CDR1 is MDHEN, CDR2 SYDVKM. CDR3 DNA sequence: TGTGCCAGCATCACCACAGGGACCATCCCATATGGCTACACCTTC. It specifies CASITTGTIPYGYTF.